This TCR beta chain is from a study of CXCR3-negative and CXCR3-positive naive CD8 T cells. There are 15 residues in the CDR3. 5' RACE with UMI labels generated the TRB cDNA libraries. TCRdb re-analyzed the 5' RACE reads; it lists each CDR3 protein once, without DNA. The table lists 30,000 to 40,000 distinct CDR3 sequences. The chain recombines TRBV12-3 or TRBV12-4 with TRBJ2-1; checking the TCRdb D call of TRBD1 is not possible without DNA. The source is a human donor in good health. Some clones in this sample may be carry-over from other donors' samples. Material: memory CD8+ T cells from blood. CDR3 protein: CASTTDSHYRNEQFF.